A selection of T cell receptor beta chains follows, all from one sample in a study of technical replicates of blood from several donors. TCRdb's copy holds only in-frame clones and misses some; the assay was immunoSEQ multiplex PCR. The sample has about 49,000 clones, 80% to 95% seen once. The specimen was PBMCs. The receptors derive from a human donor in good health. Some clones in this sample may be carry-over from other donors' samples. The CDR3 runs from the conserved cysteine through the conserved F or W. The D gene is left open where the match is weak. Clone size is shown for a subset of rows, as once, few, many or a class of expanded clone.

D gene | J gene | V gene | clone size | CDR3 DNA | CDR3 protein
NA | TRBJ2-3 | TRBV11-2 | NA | TGTGCCAGCAGCTTCGGAGACAGTAGAGATACGCAGTATTTT | CASSFGDSRDTQYF
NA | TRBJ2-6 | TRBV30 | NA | TGTGCCTGTGGGACTTTACCTGGGGCCAACGTCCTGACTTTC | CACGTLPGANVLTF
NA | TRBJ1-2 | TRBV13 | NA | TGTGCCAGCAGCCGGGAGGGTACCCACTATGGCTACACCTTC | CASSREGTHYGYTF
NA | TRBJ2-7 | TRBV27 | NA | TGTGCCAGCAGTTTCCGCCTAACGCACGAGCAGTACTTC | CASSFRLTHEQYF
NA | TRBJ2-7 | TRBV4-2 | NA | TGTGCCAGCAGCCAAGGGGCGGGGCCAACCTACGAGCAGTACTTC | CASSQGAGPTYEQYF
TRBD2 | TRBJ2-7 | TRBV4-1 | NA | TGCGCCAGCAGCCATTCCCCGGGACTAGAGTCCTACGAGCAGTACTTC | CASSHSPGLESYEQYF
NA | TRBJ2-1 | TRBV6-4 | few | TGTGCCAGCACCCCCGAGGCCGGGGGATACAATGAGCAGTTCTTC | CASTPEAGGYNEQFF
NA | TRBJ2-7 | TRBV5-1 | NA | TGCGCCAGCAGCTTGTCCAGGGGGGTGTACGAGCAGTACTTC | CASSLSRGVYEQYF
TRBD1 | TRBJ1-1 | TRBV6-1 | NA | TGTGCCAGCAGTGATATGGGACAGGGAAACACTGAAGCTTTCTTT | CASSDMGQGNTEAFF
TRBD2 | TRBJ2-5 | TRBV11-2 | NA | TGTGCCAGCAGCTTAGTAGCGGGAGTGTATGAGACCCAGTACTTC | CASSLVAGVYETQYF
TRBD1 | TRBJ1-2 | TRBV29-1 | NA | TGCAGCGTTGACGAGCGGGACAGGGCCGCTGGCTACACCTTC | CSVDERDRAAGYTF
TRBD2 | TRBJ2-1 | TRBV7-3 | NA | TGTGCCAGCAGCTTACTAGCGGGAGTTTCGTATGAGCAGTTCTTC | CASSLLAGVSYEQFF
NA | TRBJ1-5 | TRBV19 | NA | TGTGCCAGTAGTATCGGGGGAAACAATCAGCCCCAGCATTTT | CASSIGGNNQPQHF
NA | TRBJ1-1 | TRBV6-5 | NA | TGTGCCAGCAGTTACGGGGGCAGGGTGTCCGTCGAAGCTTTCTTT | CASSYGGRVSVEAFF
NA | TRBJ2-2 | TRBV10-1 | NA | TGCGCCAGCAGTGAGAGTAGCGGAAACACCGGGGAGCTGTTTTTT | CASSESSGNTGELFF
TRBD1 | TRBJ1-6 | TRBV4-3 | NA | TGCGCCAGCAGCCAAGACTGGACAGGGCCTAATTCACCCCTCCACTTT | CASSQDWTGPNSPLHF
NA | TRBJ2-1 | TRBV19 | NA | TGTGCCAGTAGTATAGAGTCAGGGATTAGATACAATGAGCAGTTCTTC | CASSIESGIRYNEQFF
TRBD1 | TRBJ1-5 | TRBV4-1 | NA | TGCGCCAGCAGCTCCGGGACAGTAGGTAATCAGCCCCAGCATTTT | CASSSGTVGNQPQHF
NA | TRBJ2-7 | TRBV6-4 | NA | TGTGCCAGCAGTGTCAACGCCGGGGGGCCCTACGAGCAGTACTTC | CASSVNAGGPYEQYF
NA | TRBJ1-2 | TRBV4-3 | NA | TGCGCCAGCAGCCAAGAATTCCCGGTCAACTATGGCTACACCTTC | CASSQEFPVNYGYTF
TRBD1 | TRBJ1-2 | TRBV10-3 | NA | TGTGCCATCAGTGACCAGGACAGGGGGGGCTATGGCTACACCTTC | CAISDQDRGGYGYTF
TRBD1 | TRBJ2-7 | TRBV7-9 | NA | TGTGCCAGTCAGACGGGACAGGGGGTATCCTACGAGCAGTACTTC | CASQTGQGVSYEQYF
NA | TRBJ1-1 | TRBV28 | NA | TGTGCCAGCAGTCCCTCGGTCACTGAAGCTTTCTTT | CASSPSVTEAFF
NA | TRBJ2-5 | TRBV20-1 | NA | TGCAGTGCTCGGACAGAAGAGACCCAGTACTTC | CSARTEETQYF
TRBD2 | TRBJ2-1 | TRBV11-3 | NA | TGTGCCAGCAGCCCCGGCGGGGGAGCAGGCAATGAGCAGTTCTTC | CASSPGGGAGNEQFF
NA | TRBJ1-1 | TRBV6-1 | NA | TGTGCCAGCAGTGCTCTCTCCTTGAACACTGAAGCTTTCTTT | CASSALSLNTEAFF
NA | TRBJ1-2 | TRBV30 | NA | TGTGCCTGGAGACGCCCCTCGGGGGGTCACTATGGCTACACCTTC | CAWRRPSGGHYGYTF
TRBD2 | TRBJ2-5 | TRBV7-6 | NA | TGTGCCAGCAGCCCCGTGATAGCGGGGAGCCAAGAGACCCAGTACTTC | CASSPVIAGSQETQYF
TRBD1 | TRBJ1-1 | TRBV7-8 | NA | TGTGCCAGCAGCTTCCAGGGGGCGGGAATAGGAACTGAAGCTTTCTTT | CASSFQGAGIGTEAFF
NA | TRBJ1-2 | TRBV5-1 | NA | TGCGCCAGCAGCCCATACGGGGGGGTGAGTCCTACCTATGGCTACACCTTC | CASSPYGGVSPTYGYTF
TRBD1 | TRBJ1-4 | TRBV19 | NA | TGTGCCAGTACCGGTGGGACAGGTTATAATGAAAAACTGTTTTTT | CASTGGTGYNEKLFF
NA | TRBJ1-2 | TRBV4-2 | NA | TGTGCCAGCAGCCAAGGGAGATCGAACTATGGCTACACCTTC | CASSQGRSNYGYTF
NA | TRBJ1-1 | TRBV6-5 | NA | TGTGCCAGCAGTTCCCACAGGGTTAAAAACACTGAAGCTTTCTTT | CASSSHRVKNTEAFF
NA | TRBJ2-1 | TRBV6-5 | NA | TGTGCCAGCAGTTACTTTGCGGGCTACAATGAGCAGTTCTTC | CASSYFAGYNEQFF
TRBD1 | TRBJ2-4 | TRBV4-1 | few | TGCGCCAGCAGCCACCAACAGGGGGCTCTAGCCAAAAACATTCAGTACTTC | CASSHQQGALAKNIQYF
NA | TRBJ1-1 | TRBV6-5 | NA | TGTGCCAGCAGTTACGATCAGGGGAACACTGAAGCTTTCTTT | CASSYDQGNTEAFF
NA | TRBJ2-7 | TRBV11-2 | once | TGTGCCAGCAGCCCCCACTCCGGGACACCTTACGAGCAGTACTTC | CASSPHSGTPYEQYF
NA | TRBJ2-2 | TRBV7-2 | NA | TGTGCCAGCAGCCTGACTAGTTCTGACACCGGGGAGCTGTTTTTT | CASSLTSSDTGELFF
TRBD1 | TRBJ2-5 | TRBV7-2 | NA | TGTGCCAGCATCGTAGACAGGGGCCAAGAGACCCAGTACTTC | CASIVDRGQETQYF
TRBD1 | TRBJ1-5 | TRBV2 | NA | TGTGCCAGCATAGGACAGGATAGCAATCAGCCCCAGCATTTT | CASIGQDSNQPQHF
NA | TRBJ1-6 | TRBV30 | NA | TGTGCCTGGAGTGATCAGGGTAATTCACCCCTCCACTTT | CAWSDQGNSPLHF
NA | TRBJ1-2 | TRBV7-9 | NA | TGTGCCAGCAGCGGGGGCAGGGGAATAGGAGGCTACACCTTC | CASSGGRGIGGYTF
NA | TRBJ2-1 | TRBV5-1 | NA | TGCGCCAGCAGCCTTTCGGGGAGCTCCTACAATGAGCAGTTCTTC | CASSLSGSSYNEQFF
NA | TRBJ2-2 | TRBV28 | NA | TGTGCCAGCACCTCGGGAGTCACCGGGGAGCTGTTTTTT | CASTSGVTGELFF
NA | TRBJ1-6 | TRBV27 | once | TGTGCCAGCAGTTTATCGAGGGGACTCTATAATTCACCCCTCCACTTT | CASSLSRGLYNSPLHF
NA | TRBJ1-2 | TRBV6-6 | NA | TGTGCCAGCAGTTCAACAGAGAACTATGGCTACACCTTC | CASSSTENYGYTF
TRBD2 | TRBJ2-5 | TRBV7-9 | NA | TGTGCCAGCAGCGCCCTGGGAAAGCGTGCGGGAGGAGAGACCCAGTACTTC | CASSALGKRAGGETQYF
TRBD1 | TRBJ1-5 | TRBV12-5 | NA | TGTGCTAGTGGTTTGGTACTGGGACAGGGAGGTCAGCCCCAGCATTTT | CASGLVLGQGGQPQHF